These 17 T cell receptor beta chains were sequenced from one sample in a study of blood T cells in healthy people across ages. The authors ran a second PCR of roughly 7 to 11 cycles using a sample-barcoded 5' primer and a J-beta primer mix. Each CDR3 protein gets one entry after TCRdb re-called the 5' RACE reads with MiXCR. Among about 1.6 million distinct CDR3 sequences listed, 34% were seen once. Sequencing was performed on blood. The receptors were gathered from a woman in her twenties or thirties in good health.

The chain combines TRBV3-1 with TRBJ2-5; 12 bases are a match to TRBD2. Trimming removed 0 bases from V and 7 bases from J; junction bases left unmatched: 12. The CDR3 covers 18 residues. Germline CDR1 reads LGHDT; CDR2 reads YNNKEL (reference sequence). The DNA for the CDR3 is TGTGCCAGCAGCCAAGATGGTCCCGGACTAGCGGGACTGGGGACCCAGTACTTC. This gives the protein CASSQDGPGLAGLGTQYF.

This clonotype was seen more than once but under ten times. The CDR3 nucleotides read TGCAGTGCTAGAGATACGAACCGGTGGAACACTGAAGCTTTCTTT. It is translated as CSARDTNRWNTEAFF. This chain uses TRBV20-1 with TRBJ1-1, with unresolved D. The germline V and J ends were trimmed by 0 bases and 1 base, with 12 bases remaining between them. Germline V gives CDR1 DFQATT, CDR2 SNEGSKA (reference sequence). This CDR3 has 15 residues.

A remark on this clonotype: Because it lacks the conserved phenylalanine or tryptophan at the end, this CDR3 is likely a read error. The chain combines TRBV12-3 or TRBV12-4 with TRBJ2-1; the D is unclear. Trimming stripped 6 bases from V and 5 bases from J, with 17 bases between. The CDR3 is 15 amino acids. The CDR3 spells CASSLGSIPNNEQFI. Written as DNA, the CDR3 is TGTGCCAGCAGCCTGGGTTCCATCCCTAACAATGAGCAGTTCATC.

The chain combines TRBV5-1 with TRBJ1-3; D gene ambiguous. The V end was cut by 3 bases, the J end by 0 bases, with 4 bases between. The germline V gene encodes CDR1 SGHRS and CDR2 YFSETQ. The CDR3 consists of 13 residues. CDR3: CASSSRSGNTIYF. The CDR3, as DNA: TGCGCCAGCAGCTCGCGCTCTGGAAACACCATATATTTT.

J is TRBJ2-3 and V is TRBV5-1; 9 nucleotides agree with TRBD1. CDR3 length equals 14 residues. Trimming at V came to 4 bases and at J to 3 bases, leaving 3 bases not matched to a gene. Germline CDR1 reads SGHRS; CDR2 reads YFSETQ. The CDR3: CASSIGQGTDTQYF. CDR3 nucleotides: TGCGCCAGCAGCATCGGACAGGGGACAGATACGCAGTATTTT.

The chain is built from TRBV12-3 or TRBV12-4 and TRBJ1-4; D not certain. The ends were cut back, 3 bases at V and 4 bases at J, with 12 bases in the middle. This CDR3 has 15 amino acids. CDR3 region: CASSFRTVDNEKLFF. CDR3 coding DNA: TGTGCCAGCAGTTTTCGAACGGTAGATAATGAAAAACTGTTTTTT.

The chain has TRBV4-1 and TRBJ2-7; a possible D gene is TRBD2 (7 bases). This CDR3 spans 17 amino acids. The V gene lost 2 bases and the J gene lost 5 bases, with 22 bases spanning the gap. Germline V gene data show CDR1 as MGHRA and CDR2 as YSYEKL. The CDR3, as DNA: TGCGCCAGCAGCCAAAGGGGAGGGGGGAGGAATCGCGACGAGCAGTACTTC. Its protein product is CASSQRGGGRNRDEQYF.

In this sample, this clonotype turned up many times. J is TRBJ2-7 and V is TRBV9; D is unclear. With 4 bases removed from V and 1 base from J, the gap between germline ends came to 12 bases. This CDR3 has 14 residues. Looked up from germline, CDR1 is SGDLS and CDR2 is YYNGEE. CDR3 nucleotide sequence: TGTGCCAGCAGCCCTGGGCTGGGGTCCTACGAGCAGTACTTC. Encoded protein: CASSPGLGSYEQYF. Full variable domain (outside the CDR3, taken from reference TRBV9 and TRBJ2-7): DSGVTQTPKHLITATGQRVTLRCSPRSGDLSVYWYQQSLDQGLQFLIQYYNGEERAKGNILERFSAQQFPDLHSELNLSSLELGDSALYFCASSPGLGSYEQYFGPGTRLTVT.

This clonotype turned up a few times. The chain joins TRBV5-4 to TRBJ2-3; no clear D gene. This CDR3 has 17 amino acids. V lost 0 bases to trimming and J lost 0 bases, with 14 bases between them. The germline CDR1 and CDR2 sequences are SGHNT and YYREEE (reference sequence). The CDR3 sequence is CASSLGSRSASTDTQYF. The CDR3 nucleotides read TGTGCCAGCAGCTTGGGGTCTAGGAGCGCTAGCACAGATACGCAGTATTTT.

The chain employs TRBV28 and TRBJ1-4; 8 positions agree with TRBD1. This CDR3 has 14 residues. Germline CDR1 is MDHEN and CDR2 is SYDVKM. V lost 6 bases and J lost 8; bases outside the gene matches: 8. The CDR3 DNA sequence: TGTGCCAGCAGCCCAGGGGGCGAGCGGGAAAAACTGTTTTTT. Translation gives CASSPGGEREKLFF.

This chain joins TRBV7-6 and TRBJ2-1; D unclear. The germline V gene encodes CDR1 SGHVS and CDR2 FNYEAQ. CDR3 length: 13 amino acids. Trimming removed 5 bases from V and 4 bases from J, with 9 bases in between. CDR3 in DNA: TGTGCCAGCAGCCCCGAATTGTACAATGAGCAGTTCTTC. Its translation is CASSPELYNEQFF.

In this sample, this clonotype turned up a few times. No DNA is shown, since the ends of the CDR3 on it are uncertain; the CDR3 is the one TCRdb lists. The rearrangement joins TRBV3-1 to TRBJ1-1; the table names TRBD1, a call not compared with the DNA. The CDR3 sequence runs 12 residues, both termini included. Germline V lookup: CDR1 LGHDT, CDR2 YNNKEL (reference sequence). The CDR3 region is CASILGGTEAFF.

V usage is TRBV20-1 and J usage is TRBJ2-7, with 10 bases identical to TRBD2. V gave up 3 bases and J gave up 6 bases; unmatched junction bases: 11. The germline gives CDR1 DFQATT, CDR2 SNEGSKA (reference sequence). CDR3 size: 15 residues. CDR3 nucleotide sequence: TGCAGTGCTAGGTCGACTAGCGGGCATACTGGCGAGCAGTACTTC. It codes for CSARSTSGHTGEQYF.

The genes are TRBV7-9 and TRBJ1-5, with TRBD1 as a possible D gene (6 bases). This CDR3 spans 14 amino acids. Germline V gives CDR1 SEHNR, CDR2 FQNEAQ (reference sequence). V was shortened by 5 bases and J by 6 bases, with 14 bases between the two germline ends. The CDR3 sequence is CASSAGGGSQPQHF. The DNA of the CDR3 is TGTGCCAGCAGCGCAGGAGGGGGAAGTCAGCCCCAGCATTTT.

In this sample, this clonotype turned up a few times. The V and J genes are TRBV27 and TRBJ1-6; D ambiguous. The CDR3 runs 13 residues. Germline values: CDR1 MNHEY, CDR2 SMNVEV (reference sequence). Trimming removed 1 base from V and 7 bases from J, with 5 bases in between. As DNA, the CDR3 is TGTGCCAGCAGTTTATTGCGCAATTCACCCCTCCACTTT. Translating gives CASSLLRNSPLHF.

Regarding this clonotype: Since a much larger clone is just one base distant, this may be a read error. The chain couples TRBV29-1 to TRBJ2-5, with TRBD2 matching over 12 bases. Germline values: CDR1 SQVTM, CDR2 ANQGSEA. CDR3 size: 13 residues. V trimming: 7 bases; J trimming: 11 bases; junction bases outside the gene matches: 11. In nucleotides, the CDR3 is TGCAGCGCCCTAGCGGGAGGGCCACATGAGCAGTACTTC. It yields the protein CSALAGGPHEQYF.

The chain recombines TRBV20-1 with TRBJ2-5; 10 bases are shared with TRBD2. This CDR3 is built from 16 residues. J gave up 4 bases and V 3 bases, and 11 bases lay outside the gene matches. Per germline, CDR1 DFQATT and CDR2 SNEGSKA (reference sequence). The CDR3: CSASSSGSLGGETQYF. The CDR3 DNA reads TGCAGTGCTAGTTCTAGCGGGAGCCTGGGGGGAGAGACCCAGTACTTC.